This T cell receptor beta chain is drawn from a study of cytomegalovirus exposure and HLA in healthy donors. General observations from the study: The study found most TCR sequences rare, yet found some public TCRs in many donors. The likely origin of a cluster of highly shared sequence variants was a sequencing artifact. It was in a later analysis that TCR association rates were seen to vary by HLA locus, highest for DRB1 and lowest for HLA-C.

Germline V CDR1 and CDR2: SGHRS, YFSETQ. The V end was cut by 8 bases, the J end by 3 bases, with 29 bases between. CDR3 length: 18 amino acids. About this clone itself: Its antigen is as yet unknown.

This PCR relied on a set of 60 Vbeta primers and 13 Jbeta primers. Original handling: Later work found approximately 87 million unique TCR beta chains, with some 11 million shared. Assay: immunoSEQ multiplex PCR; the TCRdb copy retains only in-frame clones and omits some. V and J calls and clone size are given by that table; D and trimming were obtained from the DNA. The sample includes approximately 100,000 clones, 60% to 80% of them seen just once. The sequence was obtained from a middle-aged man in good health and CMV-seropositive. The rearrangement joins TRBV5-1 to TRBJ1-1; TRBD1 might be the D (6 bases). The sequencing input was PBMCs. CDR3 protein: CASRTGFQTLTHDTEAFF. CDR3 bases: TGCGCCAGTCGAACAGGGTTTCAAACCCTTACGCACGACACTGAAGCTTTCTTT.